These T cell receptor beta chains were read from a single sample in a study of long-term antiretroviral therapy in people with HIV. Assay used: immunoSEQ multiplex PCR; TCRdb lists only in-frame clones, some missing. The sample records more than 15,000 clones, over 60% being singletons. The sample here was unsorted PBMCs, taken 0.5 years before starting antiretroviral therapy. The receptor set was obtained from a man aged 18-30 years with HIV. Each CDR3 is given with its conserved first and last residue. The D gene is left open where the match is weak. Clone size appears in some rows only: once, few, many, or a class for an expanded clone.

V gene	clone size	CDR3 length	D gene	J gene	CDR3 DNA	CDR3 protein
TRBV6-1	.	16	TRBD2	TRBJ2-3	TGTGCCAGCAGTGAAGACGGCGGGGGGGCTACAGATACGCAGTATTTT	CASSEDGGGATDTQYF
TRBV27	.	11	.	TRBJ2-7	TGTGCCAGCGGGATGATCTACGAGCAGTACTTC	CASGMIYEQYF
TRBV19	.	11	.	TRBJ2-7	TGTGCCAGTAGGGGTAGCTACGAGCAGTACTTC	CASRGSYEQYF
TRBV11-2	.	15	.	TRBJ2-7	TGTGCCAGCAGCCAGACATGGGGACCTCAAGCCGGGCAGTACTTC	CASSQTWGPQAGQYF
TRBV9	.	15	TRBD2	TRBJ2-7	TGTGCCAGCAGCGTACAAGGCGGGAGGGCCGACGAGCAGTACTTC	CASSVQGGRADEQYF
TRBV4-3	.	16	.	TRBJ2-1	TGCGCCAGCAGCCAAGGATTAGCGGTGGCCGGCAATGAGCAGTTCTTC	CASSQGLAVAGNEQFF
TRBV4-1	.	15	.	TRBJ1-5	TGCGCCAGCAGCCAACCTGACAGCACCAATCAGCCCCAGCATTTT	CASSQPDSTNQPQHF
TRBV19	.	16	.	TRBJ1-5	TGTGCCAGTAGTCGGACAGCGCCCTATAGCAATCAGCCCCAGCATTTT	CASSRTAPYSNQPQHF
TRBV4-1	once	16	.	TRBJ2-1	TGCGCCAGCAGCCAAGAACGGTCTAGCGCCAACAATGAGCAGTTCTTC	CASSQERSSANNEQFF
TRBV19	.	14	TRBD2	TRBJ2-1	TGTGCCAGTAGTGTCGAAGGACTAGTAAGTGAGCAGTTCTTC	CASSVEGLVSEQFF
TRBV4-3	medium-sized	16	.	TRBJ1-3	TGCGCCAGCAGCCAAGATCCGGCAGAGACTGGAAACACCATATATTTT	CASSQDPAETGNTIYF
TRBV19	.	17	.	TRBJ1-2	TGTGCCAGTAGTCTGACCGCCTGGGACACCGCTAACTATGGCTACACCTTC	CASSLTAWDTANYGYTF
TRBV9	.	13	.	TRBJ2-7	TGTGCCAGCAGTCGATTCGAGTACTACGAGCAGTACTTC	CASSRFEYYEQYF
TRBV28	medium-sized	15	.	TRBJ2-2	TGTGCCAGCAGTTTGTGGCAGCATAACACCGGGGAGCTGTTTTTT	CASSLWQHNTGELFF
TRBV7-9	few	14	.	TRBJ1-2	TGTGCCAGCAGCTTAGGCCGGGACACCTATGGCTACACCTTC	CASSLGRDTYGYTF
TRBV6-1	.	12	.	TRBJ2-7	TGTGCCAGCACAACAGGGTTCGACGAGCAGTACTTC	CASTTGFDEQYF
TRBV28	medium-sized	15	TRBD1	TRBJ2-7	TGTGCCAGCAGTTCGACAGGGGGAGAGTCCTACGAGCAGTACTTC	CASSSTGGESYEQYF
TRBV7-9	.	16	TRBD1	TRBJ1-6	TGTGCCAGCAGCCCCGGCGGCAGGGGGGTAAGGTCACCCCTCCACTTT	CASSPGGRGVRSPLHF
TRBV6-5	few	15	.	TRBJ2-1	TGTGCCAGCAGTTTGGAGGTTGGGCTCTACAATGAGCAGTTCTTC	CASSLEVGLYNEQFF
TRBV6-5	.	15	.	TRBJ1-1	TGTGCCAGCAGCGGAAGGGGGTTTGCGAACACTGAAGCTTTCTTT	CASSGRGFANTEAFF
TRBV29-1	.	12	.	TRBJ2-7	TGCAGCGTTGTACAGGATGAACACGAGCAGTACTTC	CSVVQDEHEQYF
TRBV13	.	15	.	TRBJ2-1	TGTGCCAGCAGCTTATTAGGGGCAGGGGACAATGAGCAGTTCTTC	CASSLLGAGDNEQFF
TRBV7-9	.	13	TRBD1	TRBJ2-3	TGTGCCAGCAGCTGGAACAGGGGTGATACGCAGTATTTT	CASSWNRGDTQYF
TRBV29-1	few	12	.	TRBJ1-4	TGCAGCGTTGGTTACAGAGGTGAAAAACTGTTTTTT	CSVGYRGEKLFF
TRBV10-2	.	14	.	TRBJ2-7	TGCGCCAGCTCAATGACACCGGCGGGGCGCGAGCAGTACTTC	CASSMTPAGREQYF
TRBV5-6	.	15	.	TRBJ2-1	TGTGCCAGCAGCCGTCGGCCCCGGCCTAACAATGAGCAGTTCTTC	CASSRRPRPNNEQFF
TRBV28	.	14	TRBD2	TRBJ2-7	TGTGCCAGCAGCTTCCTCGGGACTAGTTACGAGCAGTACTTC	CASSFLGTSYEQYF
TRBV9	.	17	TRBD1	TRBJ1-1	TGTGCCAGCAGCGCCCGGGACAGGGTGAACTGGGACACTGAAGCTTTCTTT	CASSARDRVNWDTEAFF
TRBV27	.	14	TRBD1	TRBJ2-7	TGTGCCAGCAGCTCCGGGACAGGAGGAAAAGAGCAGTACTTC	CASSSGTGGKEQYF
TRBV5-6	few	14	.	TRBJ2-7	TGTGCCAGCAGCCCTGGGGCATCCTCCTACGAGCAGTACTTC	CASSPGASSYEQYF
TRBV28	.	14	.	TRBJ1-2	TGTGCCAGCAGTTTTACGTACAGCAACTATGGCTACACCTTC	CASSFTYSNYGYTF
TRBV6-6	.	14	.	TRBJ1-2	TGTGCCAGCACCCTACCCGGGGGCAACTATGGCTACACCTTC	CASTLPGGNYGYTF
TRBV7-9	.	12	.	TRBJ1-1	TGTGCCAGCAGCTACTCCCTGGATGAAGCTTTCTTT	CASSYSLDEAFF
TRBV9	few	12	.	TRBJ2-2	TGTGCCAGCAGCACGAACACCGGGGAGCTGTTTTTT	CASSTNTGELFF
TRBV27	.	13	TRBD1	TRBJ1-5	TGTGCCAGCAGTCTAGGGGGCTTCCAGCCCCAGCATTTT	CASSLGGFQPQHF
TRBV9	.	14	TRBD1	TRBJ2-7	TGTGCCAGCAGCGTCGGGACAGGGGCAGGCGAGCAGTACTTC	CASSVGTGAGEQYF
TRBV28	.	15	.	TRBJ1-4	TGTGCCAGCAGTTTGATCCTGCAGGAGGGGGAAAAACTGTTTTTT	CASSLILQEGEKLFF
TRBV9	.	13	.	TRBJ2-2	TGTGCCAGCAGCGTTAGGGGCACCGGGGAGCTGTTTTTT	CASSVRGTGELFF
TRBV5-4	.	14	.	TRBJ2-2	TGTGCCAGCAGTACGGGACCTAACACCGGGGAGCTGTTTTTT	CASSTGPNTGELFF
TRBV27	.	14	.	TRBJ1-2	TGTGCCAGCAGTACCGCGGGACGGACCTATGGCTACACCTTC	CASSTAGRTYGYTF
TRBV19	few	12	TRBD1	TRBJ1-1	TGTGCCAGTTGGGACAGTTCCACTGAAGCTTTCTTT	CASWDSSTEAFF
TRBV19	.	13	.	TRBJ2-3	TGTGCCACCGAGGTGGGAGGCTCAGATACGCAGTATTTT	CATEVGGSDTQYF
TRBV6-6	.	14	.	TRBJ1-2	TGTGCCAGCAGTTTTATATCTCAAGGCTATGGCTACACCTTC	CASSFISQGYGYTF
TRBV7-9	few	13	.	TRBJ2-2	TGTGCCAGCAGCTTATTTCGCGCCGGGGAGCTGTTTTTT	CASSLFRAGELFF
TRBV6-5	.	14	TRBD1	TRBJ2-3	TGTGCCAGCAGTTATGGGACAGGGACAGATACGCAGTATTTT	CASSYGTGTDTQYF
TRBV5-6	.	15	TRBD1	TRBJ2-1	TGTGCCAGCAGCTTCCGGGACAGGGTGTACGATGAGCAGTTCTTC	CASSFRDRVYDEQFF
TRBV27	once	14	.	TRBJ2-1	TGTGCCAGCAGTTTACGGGTTGGGGTCAATGAGCAGTTCTTC	CASSLRVGVNEQFF
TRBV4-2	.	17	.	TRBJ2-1	TGTGCCAGCAGCCAAGCGGTGGGCGGGGACCCCTACAATGAGCAGTTCTTC	CASSQAVGGDPYNEQFF
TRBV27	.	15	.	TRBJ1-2	TGTGCCAGCAGTTTATATGGCAGGGAAATAGATGGCTACACCTTC	CASSLYGREIDGYTF
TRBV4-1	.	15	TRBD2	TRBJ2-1	TGCGCCAGCAGTTCCGGGACTAGTGCCTACAATGAGCAGTTCTTC	CASSSGTSAYNEQFF
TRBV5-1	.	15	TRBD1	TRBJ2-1	TGCGCCAGCAGCCTTCGACAGGGCCACGGGAATGAGCAGTTCTTC	CASSLRQGHGNEQFF
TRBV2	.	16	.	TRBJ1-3	TGTGCCAGCTGGCGACAGTTCCTTCTCTCTGGAAACACCATATATTTT	CASWRQFLLSGNTIYF
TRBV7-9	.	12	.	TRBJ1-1	TGTGCCAGCAGCTACAGGAACACTGAAGCTTTCTTT	CASSYRNTEAFF
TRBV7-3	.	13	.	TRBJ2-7	TGTGCCAGCAGTCTAGCTCAGGGGTACGAGCAGTACTTC	CASSLAQGYEQYF
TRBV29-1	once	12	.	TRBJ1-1	TGCAGCGTTTGGGATCAGAACACTGAAGCTTTCTTT	CSVWDQNTEAFF
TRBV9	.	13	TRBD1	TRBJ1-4	TGTGCCAGCAGCCCAGGGGGGGTTGAAAAACTGTTTTTT	CASSPGGVEKLFF
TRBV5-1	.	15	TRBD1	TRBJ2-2	TGCGCCAGCAGCTGGGGGACAGTGGGGACCGGGGAGCTGTTTTTT	CASSWGTVGTGELFF
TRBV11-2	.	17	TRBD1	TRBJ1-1	TGTGCCAGCAGTTATCTGGACAGGGTAGAGGATGGGACTGAAGCTTTCTTT	CASSYLDRVEDGTEAFF
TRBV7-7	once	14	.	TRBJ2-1	TGTGCCAGCAGTCCCCTCGGGGGCTACAATGAGCAGTTCTTC	CASSPLGGYNEQFF